The clone carrying this T cell receptor (beta chain) has a handful of counts. Its antigen is currently unknown. The sample is drawn from a study of cytomegalovirus exposure and HLA in healthy donors. Study-level findings and limits: Sequencing depth roughly uniform across donors was assumed in presence/absence analyses. By a later analysis, the bulk of CMV-associated TCR beta chains appeared HLA-restricted. Relative to equally common others, HLA-associated TCR beta chains showed greater clonal expansion in a later analysis.

The PCR had 60 Vbeta and 13 Jbeta primers. Clones were sequenced by immunoSEQ multiplex PCR, and TCRdb holds only the in-frame ones, with some missing. This table has about 150,000 clones, under 80% appearing once. V was pared by 5 bases and J by 2 bases, with 6 bases of the junction left unmatched. The germline CDR1 and CDR2 sequences are SGHNT and YENEEA. The CDR3 is made up of 15 amino acids. Sequencing used PBMCs. The V and J genes are TRBV11-3 and TRBJ2-3; 8 nucleotides line up with TRBD2. The receptor's source is a man under 40 in good health and CMV-seronegative. The CDR3 bases are TGTGCCAGCAGCCTCGGGACTAGACACACAGATACGCAGTATTTT. As protein: CASSLGTRHTDTQYF.